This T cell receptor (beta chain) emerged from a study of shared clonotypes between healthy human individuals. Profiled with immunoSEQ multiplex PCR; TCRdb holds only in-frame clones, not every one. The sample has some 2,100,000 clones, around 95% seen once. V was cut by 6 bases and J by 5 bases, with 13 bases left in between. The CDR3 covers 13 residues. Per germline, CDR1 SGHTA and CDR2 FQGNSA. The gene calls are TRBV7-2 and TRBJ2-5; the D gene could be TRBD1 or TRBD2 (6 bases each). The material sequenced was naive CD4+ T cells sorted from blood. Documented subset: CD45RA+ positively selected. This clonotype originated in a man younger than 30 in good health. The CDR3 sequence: CASSSWGAETQYF. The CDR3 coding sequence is TGTGCCAGCAGTTCTTGGGGGGCCGAGACCCAGTACTTC. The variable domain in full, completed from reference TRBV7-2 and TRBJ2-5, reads GAGVSQSPSNKVTEKGKDVELRCDPISGHTALYWYRQSLGQGLEFLIYFQGNSAPDKSGLPSDRFSAERTGGSVSTLTIQRTQQEDSAVYLCASSSWGAETQYFGPGTRLLVL.